Below, 30 T cell receptor beta chains from the same sample are listed, as sequenced in a study of response to subunit inactivated influenza vaccine. In TCRdb, the RT-PCR reads were re-called with MiXCR into one record per CDR3 protein. The data show roughly 290,000 distinct CDR3 sequences, 21% seen once. The starting material was PBMCs from blood, obtained approximately 20 months after vaccination. The receptors originated from a man aged 50-75 years who received an inactivated influenza vaccine.

V and J are TRBV4-1 and TRBJ2-7, with a tentative D call TRBD1 (6 bases). This CDR3 spans 16 amino acids. Deletions cut 2 bases from V and 3 bases from J, with 17 bases between. Germline V gene sequence: CDR1 MGHRA, CDR2 YSYEKL. DNA for the CDR3: TGCGCCAGCAGCCAACTCAGGGCCCAGGGGTTCTACGAGCAGTACTTC. Amino acid sequence: CASSQLRAQGFYEQYF.

V and J are TRBV6-1 and TRBJ1-1; D unclear. From germline, CDR1 is MNHNS and CDR2 SASEGT. The CDR3 length is 13 residues. Trimming took off 7 bases at V and 0 bases at J, with 9 bases between the two ends. CDR3 sequence: CASNTRLNTEAFF. The CDR3 region has the DNA TGTGCCAGCAATACCCGATTGAACACTGAAGCTTTCTTT.

This clonotype was picked up a small number of times. The chain uses TRBV28 and TRBJ1-6; D possibly corresponds to TRBD1 (5 bases). CDR1 is MDHEN and CDR2 is SYDVKM in the germline V gene. The CDR3 is 19 residues long. Trimming removed 6 bases from V and 1 base from J, with 22 bases in between. Here the CDR3 reads CASSKSETARPSYNSPLHF. The CDR3 nucleotides read TGTGCCAGCAGCAAGAGTGAGACAGCGAGACCATCCTATAATTCACCCCTCCACTTT.

The CDR3 DNA reads as TGCAGTGCTGAGTGGAATGAGCAGTTCTTC. It encodes CSAEWNEQFF. This chain uses TRBV20-1 with TRBJ2-1; D unclear. CDR1 DFQATT and CDR2 SNEGSKA come from the germline V gene (reference sequence). V gave up 5 bases and J gave up 7 bases, with 6 bases separating them. This CDR3 spans 10 amino acids.

The gene calls are TRBV11-2 and TRBJ2-7, with D possibly matching TRBD2 (6 bases). The CDR3 extends over 13 amino acids. The germline CDR1 and CDR2 sequences are SGHAT and FQNNGV. Trimming shortened V by 5 bases and J by 7 bases, and 15 bases separated the two germline ends. The CDR3 bases are TGTGCCAGCAGCCCAAGTTATGGGGGGGAGCAGTACTTC. Translated, it gives CASSPSYGGEQYF. The full variable domain, with the rest looked up from reference TRBV11-2 and TRBJ2-7, is EAGVAQSPRYKIIEKRQSVAFWCNPISGHATLYWYQQILGQGPKLLIQFQNNGVVDDSQLPKDRFSAERLKGVDSTLKIQPAKLEDSAVYLCASSPSYGGEQYFGPGTRLTVT.

This clonotype was found many times. The rearrangement joins TRBV3-1 to TRBJ1-2, with a weak D call TRBD1 (5 bases). The germline V gene encodes CDR1 LGHDT and CDR2 YNNKEL (reference sequence). This CDR3 region has 14 residues. The V and J ends lost 6 bases and 4 bases respectively, with 15 bases between them. In nucleotides, the CDR3 is TGTGCCAGCAGGGCGGGACCGATGATCTATGGCTACACCTTC. It specifies CASRAGPMIYGYTF.

This clonotype was seen more than once but under ten times. The chain carries TRBV7-9 and TRBJ1-4; D gene uncertain. The germline V gene encodes CDR1 SEHNR and CDR2 FQNEAQ (reference sequence). This CDR3 is built from 13 residues. The V end was cut by 2 bases, the J end by 5 bases, with 6 bases between. CDR3 DNA: TGTGCCAGCAGCTTATTCGGCAATGAAAAACTGTTTTTT. Its protein is CASSLFGNEKLFF.

The chain links TRBV11-2 to TRBJ1-4; perhaps TRBD1 as D (6 bases). CDR3 length equals 18 residues. The V end lost 0 bases, the J end lost 5 bases, and 19 bases lay between the germline ends. CDR1 is SGHAT, CDR2 FQNNGV, per germline. CDR3 in amino acids: CASSLEGAGGRGNEKLFF. The CDR3 DNA follows: TGTGCCAGCAGCTTAGAGGGGGCCGGGGGGCGCGGGAATGAAAAACTGTTTTTT.

This clonotype has more than one count but fewer than ten. This rearrangement joins TRBV5-4 to TRBJ2-1, with D perhaps matching TRBD1 or TRBD2 (5 bases each). The germline V gene encodes CDR1 SGHNT and CDR2 YYREEE (reference sequence). This CDR3 region has 17 residues. The V gene lost 2 bases and the J gene lost 6 bases, with 21 bases spanning the gap. The CDR3 sequence is CASSFDRGSSTGNEQFF. CDR3 coding DNA: TGTGCCAGCAGCTTCGACAGAGGGTCTTCAACGGGCAATGAGCAGTTCTTC.

This clonotype was recorded once. The chain is built from TRBV13 and TRBJ2-1; D perhaps matches TRBD1 (5 bases). In germline, CDR1 is PRHDT, CDR2 FYEKMQ (reference sequence). This CDR3 spans 16 amino acids. The ends were cut back, 2 bases at V and 4 bases at J, with 15 bases in the middle. DNA for the CDR3: TGTGCCAGCAGCTTATTCGGCAGGGCGAGGTACAATGAGCAGTTCTTC. The encoded protein is CASSLFGRARYNEQFF. The full variable domain, its missing parts supplied by reference TRBV13 and TRBJ2-1, is AAGVIQSPRHLIKEKRETATLKCYPIPRHDTVYWYQQGPGQDPQFLISFYEKMQSDKGSIPDRFSAQQFSDYHSELNMSSLELGDSALYFCASSLFGRARYNEQFFGPGTRLTVL.

This clonotype was seen at least ten times. The junction does not match germline at one end; this may be a read error. V usage is TRBV12-3 or TRBV12-4 and J usage is TRBJ1-1; D remains unclear. This CDR3 spans 12 amino acids. The CDR3 is CASSLSSTGWIF. In DNA, the CDR3 is TGTGCCAGCAGTTTAAGTTCGACGGGTTGGATCTTT.

This chain joins TRBV6-2 or TRBV6-3 and TRBJ1-5; D not resolved. CDR1 and CDR2 from the germline V gene are MNHEY and SVGEGT. The V end lost 9 bases, the J end lost 2 bases, and 11 bases lay between the germline ends. The CDR3 has 13 residues. The DNA for the CDR3 is TGTGCCAGTGGACGTCATGGCAATCAGCCCCAGCATTTT. Translating gives CASGRHGNQPQHF.

The sample holds a few counts of this clonotype. The chain joins TRBV4-1 to TRBJ2-3; TRBD2 agrees at 8 bases. The J segment lost 6 bases and the V segment lost 0 bases, leaving 11 bases of the junction unmatched. The CDR3 is 17 residues long. Germline assignment: CDR1 MGHRA and CDR2 YSYEKL. CDR3 bases: TGCGCCAGCAGCCAAGATCTAGCGGCGGGAGGAATGGATACGCAGTATTTT. Translating gives CASSQDLAAGGMDTQYF.

About this clonotype itself: An end of the junction does not agree with germline; a read error may underlie this. The chain employs TRBV5-1 and TRBJ2-2; TRBD2 aligns across 8 bases. CDR3 length: 16 amino acids. The germline V gene encodes CDR1 SGHRS and CDR2 YFSETQ. The CDR3 DNA follows: TGCGCCAGCAGCTTGTCCGGCGGGGGGAACGCCGGGGAGCTGTTTTTT. Protein: CASSLSGGGNAGELFF.

The sample holds a few counts of this clonotype. This sequence joins TRBV24-1 and TRBJ2-5; 8 bases are shared with TRBD2. The germline V gene has CDR1 KGHDR and CDR2 SFDVKD. The CDR3 consists of 14 residues. V shed 9 bases and J 6 bases; nucleotides not matched to a gene: 11. The CDR3: CATRSAGGEQTQYF. The CDR3 DNA is TGTGCCACCCGATCGGCGGGAGGAGAACAGACCCAGTACTTC.

This rearrangement joins TRBV5-4 to TRBJ1-4, with D unclear. Germline-derived CDR1 and CDR2 are SGHNT and YYREEE (reference sequence). The length of the CDR3 is 15 residues. V lost 4 bases, J lost 6 bases, and 16 bases lay in between. The CDR3 nucleotides are TGTGCCAGCAGCCCGTTCGGGGAAGGTTATGAAAAACTGTTTTTT. It translates to CASSPFGEGYEKLFF.

The gene calls are TRBV20-1 and TRBJ2-3, with TRBD1 matching 10 bases. The CDR3 is made up of 15 amino acids. Germline V gives CDR1 DFQATT, CDR2 SNEGSKA (reference sequence). Unmatched junction bases numbered 7, after V lost 1 base and J lost 6 bases. The CDR3 sequence: CSARVGTGESDTQYF. The CDR3 region has the DNA TGCAGTGCTAGAGTCGGGACAGGGGAATCGGATACGCAGTATTTT.

This clonotype was found a few times. The chain couples TRBV7-9 to TRBJ1-5; D unresolved. Germline CDR1 and CDR2: SEHNR and FQNEAQ (reference sequence). V was cut by 4 bases and J by 11 bases, with 21 bases left in between. This CDR3 region has 15 residues. The CDR3 protein is CASSSTTDGLWAQHF. The CDR3 region has the DNA TGTGCCAGCAGCTCAACGACGGACGGCCTATGGGCCCAGCATTTT.

There are many counts of this clonotype. The chain couples TRBV2 to TRBJ1-2; unclear D gene. Germline assignment: CDR1 SNHLY and CDR2 FYNNEI. The V end lost 5 bases, the J end lost 0 bases, and 10 bases lay between the germline ends. CDR3 size: 14 residues. CDR3 nucleotides: TGTGCCAGCAGTTTTGAACTAGCTAACTATGGCTACACCTTC. Residues: CASSFELANYGYTF. The variable domain in full, completed from reference TRBV2 and TRBJ1-2, reads EPEVTQTPSHQVTQMGQEVILRCVPISNHLYFYWYRQILGQKVEFLVSFYNNEISEKSEIFDDQFSVERPDGSNFTLKIRSTKLEDSAMYFCASSFELANYGYTFGSGTRLTVV.

This chain connects TRBV20-1 to TRBJ2-3, with D perhaps TRBD2 (6 bases). Germline lookup yields CDR1 DFQATT and CDR2 SNEGSKA (reference sequence). V was shortened by 3 bases and J by 0 bases, with 16 bases between the two germline ends. The CDR3 is 16 amino acids. Here the CDR3 reads CSARRRGRASTDTQYF. The DNA for the CDR3 is TGCAGTGCTAGGAGGAGGGGCAGAGCTAGCACAGATACGCAGTATTTT.

A few counts support this clonotype. V gene TRBV4-3 combines with J gene TRBJ2-1; D unclear. Germline V gives CDR1 LGHNA, CDR2 YSLEER. CDR3 size: 15 residues. V was clipped by 2 bases and J by 0 bases, with 8 bases between them. In nucleotides, the CDR3 is TGCGCCAGCAGCCAACTAAGAGTCTCCTACAATGAGCAGTTCTTC. This translates into CASSQLRVSYNEQFF.

This clonotype occurred many times. The chain has TRBV11-2 and TRBJ1-3, with 7 bases fitting TRBD1. Germline-derived CDR1 and CDR2 are SGHAT and FQNNGV. The length of the CDR3 is 15 residues. J was trimmed by 2 bases and V by 5 bases; bases with no gene match: 6. The CDR3 DNA sequence: TGTGCCAGCAGCACAAACAGGGGCCCTGGAAACACCATATATTTT. Translation gives CASSTNRGPGNTIYF.

This clonotype was counted a few times. The rearrangement links TRBV10-3 to TRBJ1-4; D unresolved. V lost 0 bases, J lost 4 bases, and 12 bases lay in between. This CDR3 spans 16 amino acids. Germline CDR1 is ENHRY and CDR2 is SYGVKD. In DNA, the CDR3 is TGTGCCATCAGTGAGTCGATGGCAGGAGGTAATGAAAAACTGTTTTTT. Translating it yields CAISESMAGGNEKLFF.

This clonotype was counted a few times. The chain links TRBV19 to TRBJ2-2; D gene ambiguous. The germline gives CDR1 LNHDA, CDR2 SQIVND (reference sequence). There are 15 residues in the CDR3. V was shortened by 3 bases and J by 0 bases, with 8 bases between the two germline ends. The CDR3 DNA reads TGTGCCAGTAGTATTGCGCCTACGAACACCGGGGAGCTGTTTTTT. This encodes CASSIAPTNTGELFF.

This clonotype was seen more than once but under ten times. CDR3 in amino acids: CASSLAGAKTDTQYF. The CDR3 nucleotides read TGTGCCAGCAGCTTAGCGGGAGCCAAGACAGATACGCAGTATTTT. The chain couples TRBV11-2 to TRBJ2-3; possible D gene TRBD2, 6 bases. CDR1 SGHAT and CDR2 FQNNGV come from the germline V gene. The CDR3 runs to 15 residues. Deletions cut 1 base from V and 3 bases from J, with 11 bases between.

This clonotype showed up just a few times. The J gene is TRBJ1-2, the V gene TRBV19; D not resolved. Trimming left V 5 bases short and J 6 bases short, with 13 bases between. Germline V gene lookup returns CDR1 LNHDA and CDR2 SQIVND (reference sequence). CDR3 length: 13 amino acids. In DNA form, the CDR3 reads TGTGCCAGTAGTCTGAAGGGAAGTGATGGCTACACCTTC. As protein: CASSLKGSDGYTF.

There are a few counts of this clonotype. The chain recombines TRBV29-1 with TRBJ1-1; weak D call: TRBD1 (5 bases). Germline V CDR1 and CDR2: SQVTM, ANQGSEA. Trimming stripped 6 bases from V and 5 bases from J, with 10 bases between. The CDR3 totals 11 residues. For the CDR3, the DNA is TGCAGCGTCCGGTCAGGGACTGAAGCTTTCTTT. It translates to CSVRSGTEAFF.

This clonotype has more than one count but fewer than ten. V and J are TRBV12-3 or TRBV12-4 and TRBJ1-5; D not certain. CDR3 length: 14 residues. V was shortened by 3 bases and J by 0 bases, with 6 bases between the two germline ends. DNA for the CDR3: TGTGCCAGCAGTTTTGGGAGTAGCAATCAGCCCCAGCATTTT. It is translated as CASSFGSSNQPQHF.

The chain couples TRBV20-1 to TRBJ1-1, with D tentatively TRBD1 (6 bases). The germline CDR1 and CDR2 sequences are DFQATT and SNEGSKA (reference sequence). Trimming stripped 6 bases from V and 4 bases from J, with 12 bases between. The CDR3 consists of 12 residues. The CDR3 here is CSAGRGTTEAFF. The CDR3 bases are TGCAGTGCCGGCAGGGGAACCACTGAAGCTTTCTTT.

The chain is built from TRBV30 and TRBJ1-5, with TRBD1 matching over 7 bases. The CDR3 is made up of 16 amino acids. Germline loops: CDR1 GTSNPN, CDR2 SVGIG (reference sequence). V was clipped by 0 bases and J by 4 bases; unmatched bases: 9. CDR3 sequence reads: CAWSVPGQLGNQPQHF. For the CDR3, the DNA is TGTGCCTGGAGTGTACCGGGACAGTTGGGTAATCAGCCCCAGCATTTT. The complete variable domain, with remaining parts taken from reference TRBV30 and TRBJ1-5, reads SQTIHQWPATLVQPVGSPLSLECTVEGTSNPNLYWYRQAAGRGLQLLFYSVGIGQISSEVPQNLSASRPQDRQFILSSKKLLLSDSGFYLCAWSVPGQLGNQPQHFGDGTRLSIL.